Listed below are T cell receptor delta chains from one sample, sequenced in a study of Vδ1+ human thymocytes. TCRdb reran clone calling via CATT on the multiplex PCR reads. In the table there are over 45,000 delta-chain clones, about a sixth of which are singletons. The material sequenced was Vdelta1+ gamma-delta thymocytes from the thymus. The source is a boy in the first two years of life who had congenital heart surgery. Both conserved end residues are part of each CDR3. Fields, in order: D gene, V gene, J gene, clone size, CDR3 DNA, CDR3 protein. The D gene is left open where the match is weak. Clone size appears in some rows only: once, few, many, or a class for an expanded clone.

>TRDD3|TRDV1|TRDJ1|few
TGTGCTCTTGGGGAACAATACGTCCGTATTACTGGGGGATACCGGGGGACCGATAAACTCATCTTT
CALGEQYVRITGGYRGTDKLIF
>TRDD3|TRDV1|TRDJ1|NA
TGTGCTCTTGGGGCCCTGAGTTGGGGGAACCTTTACACCGATAAACTCATCTTT
CALGALSWGNLYTDKLIF
>TRDD3|TRDV2|TRDJ1|few
TGTGCCTGTGTCCTTACTTACTGGGGGTTCACCGATAAACTCATCTTT
CACVLTYWGFTDKLIF
>TRDD3|TRDV1|TRDJ1|NA
TGTGCTCTTGGGGATGGCCCTCCTCGTGGGGGATACGAGAGTTGCACCGATAAACTCATCTTT
CALGDGPPRGGYESCTDKLIF
>NA|TRDV1|TRDJ1|NA
TGTGCTCTTGGTCCCCCGGGCGGGGACACCGATAAACTCATCTTT
CALGPPGGDTDKLIF
>NA|TRDV1|TRDJ1|NA
TGTGCTCTTGGGGAACTAGAACCGATGGGGACCGATAAACTCATCTTT
CALGELEPMGTDKLIF
>NA|TRDV1|TRDJ1|once
TGTGCTCTTGGGGAGCTTCCCTTCCTACGGGGGATAGGACCAGTAAAACTCATCTTT
CALGELPFLRGIGPVKLIF
>TRDD3|TRDV1|TRDJ1|NA
TGTGCTCTTGGGAGCCGCACTGGGGGATCGCCCTACACCGATAAACTCATCTTT
CALGSRTGGSPYTDKLIF
>NA|TRDV1|TRDJ1|NA
TGTGCTCTTGGGGGTGCTGTCATAAGGAACACCGATAAACTCATCTTT
CALGGAVIRNTDKLIF
>NA|TRDV1|TRDJ2|few
TGTGCTCTTGGGGAATGTTCCCCCCCCCCTTTGACAGCACAACTCTTCTTT
CALGECSPPPLTAQLFF
>NA|TRDV1|TRDJ1|NA
TGTGCTCTTGGGGGGGCTAGTCCCCAGGGTCCGAGGACCGATAAACTCATCTTT
CALGGASPQGPRTDKLIF
>TRDD3|TRDV1|TRDJ1|NA
TGTGCTCTTGGGGAACTGGCTACTCTGGGGGATAGGGGATCGTACACCGATAAACTCATCTTT
CALGELATLGDRGSYTDKLIF
>NA|TRDV1|TRDJ1|few
TGTGCTCTTGGGGAACTATACGGCCACCGAGGAGGGAGAGGGTGGGGTAAACTCATCTTT
CALGELYGHRGGRGWGKLIF
>TRDD3|TRDV1|TRDJ1|NA
TGTGCTCTTGGGGAACTTCGAGGGACTGGGGGACAGTACACCGATAAACTCATCTTT
CALGELRGTGGQYTDKLIF
>TRDD3|TRDV1|TRDJ1|NA
TGTGCTCTTGGGGAACTCCTAGGGAGGGGGATACGGGGCGCTAAACTCATCTTT
CALGELLGRGIRGAKLIF
>TRDD3|TRDV1|TRDJ1|NA
TGTGCTCTTGGGTACTGGGGATCAACCTTCACCGATAAACTCATCTTT
CALGYWGSTFTDKLIF
>NA|TRDV1|TRDJ1|NA
TGTGCTCTTGGGCTTCCTAGGGGGATTCCGGACACGGCCGATAAACTCATCTTT
CALGLPRGIPDTADKLIF
>NA|TRDV1|TRDJ1|NA
TGTGCTCTTGGGGAACCCATTCCTATTCCGTACACCGATAAACTCATCTTT
CALGEPIPIPYTDKLIF
>NA|TRDV1|TRDJ1|NA
TGTGCTCTTGAGGAAATTCCTAGGGTTGGGGGACCTGGGGCGATCACCGATAAACTCATCTTT
CALEEIPRVGGPGAITDKLIF
>NA|TRDV1|TRDJ1|few
TGTGCTCTTGGGGAACTAACCTCACGGGGGGAGACCGATAAACTCATCTTT
CALGELTSRGETDKLIF
>TRDD3|TRDV1|TRDJ1|few
TGTGCTCTTGGGGAACTTCCCCCGTACTGGGGGTCAGGAGACACCGATAAACTCATCTTT
CALGELPPYWGSGDTDKLIF
>TRDD3|TRDV1|TRDJ1|NA
TGTGCTCTTGGGGAATCCCTATACTGGGGGATACCGGCCGATAAACTCATCTTT
CALGESLYWGIPADKLIF
>TRDD3|TRDV1|TRDJ1|NA
TGTGCTCTTGGGGAACTCTGGGTAGAAGGGGGATACGGCACCGATAAACTCATCTTT
CALGELWVEGGYGTDKLIF
>NA|TRDV1|TRDJ1|NA
TGTGCTCTTGGGGATTTGCCCAGGGGGTGCGACCCGTACACCGATAAACTCATCTTT
CALGDLPRGCDPYTDKLIF
>TRDD3|TRDV1|TRDJ1|few
TGTGCTCTTGGGGAACTAAAGCCTTCCTATGGGGGATACGCTCACGATAAACTCATCTTT
CALGELKPSYGGYAHDKLIF
>NA|TRDV1|TRDJ1|NA
TGTGCTCTTGGGGAATGTTCTTATTCATTAACGGGCATTCCCGGAGACTCTTATAAACTCATCTTT
CALGECSYSLTGIPGDSYKLIF
>TRDD3|TRDV1|TRDJ1|NA
TGTGCTCTTGGGGAACCGAATTTCCGCCACTGGGGGCCTTACACCGATAAACTCATCTTT
CALGEPNFRHWGPYTDKLIF
>TRDD3|TRDV1|TRDJ1|few
TGTGCTCTTGGGGAAGTGGGGATAAGTAAACTCATCTTT
CALGEVGISKLIF
>TRDD3|TRDV1|TRDJ1|NA
TGTGCTCCTGGGGAAATCTGGGGGATACGCCGGTACACCGATAAACTCATCTTT
CAPGEIWGIRRYTDKLIF
>NA|TRDV1|TRDJ1|NA
TGTGCTCTTGGGGAACGGTTGGGGGCCTACACCGATAAACTCATCTTT
CALGERLGAYTDKLIF
>TRDD3|TRDV1|TRDJ1|NA
TGTGCTCTTGGGGAACTAGAGGTACCTTTCCGTGGTACTGGGGGAAACACCGATAAACTCATCTTT
CALGELEVPFRGTGGNTDKLIF
>NA|TRDV1|TRDJ1|few
TGTGCTCTTGGGGAACACGGAGCATCCTACGGTTACTGGGGATCAGGGACCGATAAACTCATCTTT
CALGEHGASYGYWGSGTDKLIF
>TRDD3|TRDV1|TRDJ1|few
TGTGCTCTTGGGGACCACTATCGGTGGGGGATAGAGAACGGTAAACTCATCTTT
CALGDHYRWGIENGKLIF
>NA|TRDV1|TRDJ1|NA
TGTGCTCTTGGGGAACCAGCCGGGAGGGCAAACACCGATAAACTCATCTTT
CALGEPAGRANTDKLIF
>TRDD3|TRDV1|TRDJ1|few
TGTGCTCTTGGGGAACTCCACCTCAGCCCTAGTACTGGGGGATACTCACGCACCGATAAACTCATCTTT
CALGELHLSPSTGGYSRTDKLIF
>TRDD2|TRDV1|TRDJ1|NA
TGTGCTCTTGGGGAATATTCATTCCTACGACTAGGGTCTCGAGATTACACCGATAAACTCATCTTT
CALGEYSFLRLGSRDYTDKLIF
>NA|TRDV1|TRDJ1|few
TGTGCTCTTGGGGAACAACTTGAGAATCCTGGACCCGATAAACTCATCTTT
CALGEQLENPGPDKLIF
>NA|TRDV2|TRDJ1|medium-sized
TGTGCCTGTCCCTTCCTGGGCTGGGGGGCCAACCTGTACACCGATAAACTCATCTTT
CACPFLGWGANLYTDKLIF
>NA|TRDV1|TRDJ1|NA
TGTGCTCTTGGGGAAGGTCCCTTCACCGATAAACTCATCTTT
CALGEGPFTDKLIF
>NA|TRDV1|TRDJ1|NA
TGTGCTCTTGGGTTGCGTACCGATAAACTCATCTTT
CALGLRTDKLIF
>NA|TRDV1|TRDJ1|NA
TGTGCTCTTGGGGATGACCTACGTCTAGCAACCAACACCGATAAACTCATCTTT
CALGDDLRLATNTDKLIF
>NA|TRDV1|TRDJ1|NA
TGTGCTCTTGGGGAACTGGCGGGCTTACTGGGATCGTACACCGATAAACTCATCTTT
CALGELAGLLGSYTDKLIF
>NA|TRDV1|TRDJ1|NA
TGTGCTCTTGGGCTGGGGCCTTCCCTCGTACTGGAGGATTTTACCGATAAACTCATCTTT
CALGLGPSLVLEDFTDKLIF
>TRDD3|TRDV1|TRDJ1|few
TGTGCTCTTGGGGAATACTACTGGGGGACCTACACCGATAAACTCATCTTT
CALGEYYWGTYTDKLIF
>TRDD3|TRDV1|TRDJ1|NA
TGTGCTCTTGGGGGTTCGCCCTTCGTTACTGGGGGATACTATCGTGTGGGGACCGATAAACTCATCTTT
CALGGSPFVTGGYYRVGTDKLIF
>NA|TRDV2|TRDJ3|NA
TGTGCCTGTGACACGGTGAGCTCCTGGGACACCCGACAGATGTTTTTC
CACDTVSSWDTRQMFF
>TRDD3|TRDV1|TRDJ1|NA
TGTGCTCTTGGGGCCGAACTGGCAGGGGGATCCTTCACCGATAAACTCATCTTT
CALGAELAGGSFTDKLIF
>NA|TRDV1|TRDJ1|once
TGTGCTCTTGGGGAAAGGAGGACGTGGCGGGGTACGCGATACACCGATAAACTCATCTTT
CALGERRTWRGTRYTDKLIF
>TRDD3|TRDV1|TRDJ1|NA
TGTGCTCTTGGGGTAGGCCCTCCACCCGGGGGATACGCGAGTTTTACCGATAAACTCATCTTT
CALGVGPPPGGYASFTDKLIF
>TRDD3|TRDV1|TRDJ1|NA
TGTGCTCTTGGCCGGTACTGGGGGATTGTTCAGAACACCGATAAACTCATCTTT
CALGRYWGIVQNTDKLIF
>NA|TRDV1|TRDJ1|NA
TGTGCTCTTGGGGAACTCCCTCGAGAGACCAACACCGATAAACTCATCTTT
CALGELPRETNTDKLIF
>TRDD2|TRDV1|TRDJ1|few
TGTGCTCTTGGGGAACTTCATCTTCCTACCTTCATCAGCACCGATAAACTCATCTTT
CALGELHLPTFISTDKLIF
>TRDD3|TRDV1|TRDJ1|NA
TGTGCTCTTGGGGAACTAACAGGCCTTCCCCCTACACTGGGGGACACCGATAAACTCATCTTT
CALGELTGLPPTLGDTDKLIF
>NA|TRDV1|TRDJ1|NA
TGTGCTCTTGGGGAGGCCTGCCTCCGTACAAAGACCGATAAACTCATCTTT
CALGEACLRTKTDKLIF
>TRDD3|TRDV1|TRDJ1|few
TGTGCTCTTGGGGAAGTCTCGTCGAGGGATGTCTGGGGGATATGGGGGAGAACCGATAAACTCATCTTT
CALGEVSSRDVWGIWGRTDKLIF
>TRDD3|TRDV1|TRDJ1|once
TGTGCTCTTGGGGAACTCTTGGGGGATACGATCGATAAACTCATCTTT
CALGELLGDTIDKLIF
>NA|TRDV1|TRDJ1|NA
TGTGCTCTTGGGAAAATATCTTCTAACCTTTTCAAGGTGGGGATCCCCCGAATGAACACCGATAAACTCATCTTT
CALGKISSNLFKVGIPRMNTDKLIF
>TRDD3|TRDV1|TRDJ1|few
TGTGCTCTTGGGGAACTTTCACCCCCCTTCCATTGGGGGATATATCCACGACGGGACCTTAAACTCATCTTT
CALGELSPPFHWGIYPRRDLKLIF
>TRDD3|TRDV1|TRDJ1|once
TGTGCTCTTGGGGAACGGTTCCTATCCTGGGGGACACCGCCCTACACCGATAAACTCATCTTT
CALGERFLSWGTPPYTDKLIF
>TRDD3|TRDV1|TRDJ1|few
TGTGCTCTTGGGGCTGCCATGACTGGGGGAAAGTACACCGATAAACTCATCTTT
CALGAAMTGGKYTDKLIF